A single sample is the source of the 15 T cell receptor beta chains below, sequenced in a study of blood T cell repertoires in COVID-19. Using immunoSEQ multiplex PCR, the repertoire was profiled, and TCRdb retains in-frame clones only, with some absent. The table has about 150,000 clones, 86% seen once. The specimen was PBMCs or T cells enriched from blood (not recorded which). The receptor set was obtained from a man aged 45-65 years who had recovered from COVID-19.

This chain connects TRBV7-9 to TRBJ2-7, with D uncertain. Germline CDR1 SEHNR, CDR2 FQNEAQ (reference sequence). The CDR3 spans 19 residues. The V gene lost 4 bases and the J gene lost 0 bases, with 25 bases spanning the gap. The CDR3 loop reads CASSSTLIGTITSSYEQYV. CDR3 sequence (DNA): TGTGCCAGCAGCTCCACCCTCATAGGCACTATTACGAGCTCCTACGAGCAGTACGTC.

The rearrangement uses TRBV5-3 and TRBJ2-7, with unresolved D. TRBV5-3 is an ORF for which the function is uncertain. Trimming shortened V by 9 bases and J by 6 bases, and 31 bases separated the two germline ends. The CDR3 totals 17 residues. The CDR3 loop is CAKKTGHTGSCDCEQYF. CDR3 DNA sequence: TGTGCCAAAAAGACCGGCCATACCGGGTCCTGCGACTGCGAGCAGTACTTC.

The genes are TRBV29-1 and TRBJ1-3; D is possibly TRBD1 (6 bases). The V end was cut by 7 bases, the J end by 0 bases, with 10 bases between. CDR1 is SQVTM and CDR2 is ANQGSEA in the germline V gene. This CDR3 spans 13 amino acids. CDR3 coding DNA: TGCAGCGCGACAGGCCGCTCTGGAAACACCATATATTTT. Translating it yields CSATGRSGNTIYF.

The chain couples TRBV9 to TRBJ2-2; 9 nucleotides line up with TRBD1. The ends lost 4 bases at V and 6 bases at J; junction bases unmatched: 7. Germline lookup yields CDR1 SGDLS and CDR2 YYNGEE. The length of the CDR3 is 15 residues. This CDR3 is CASSPLRTGAGELFF. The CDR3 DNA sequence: TGTGCCAGCAGCCCATTGAGGACAGGGGCCGGGGAGCTGTTTTTT.

The CDR3 DNA follows: TGTGCCACCAGTGATCCACGGACAGGGGAAGAGACCCAGTACTTC. Encoded protein: CATSDPRTGEETQYF. The V gene is TRBV24-1, the J gene TRBJ2-5; 9 positions agree with TRBD1. V trimming: 3 bases; J trimming: 3 bases; junction bases outside the gene matches: 4. Per germline, CDR1 KGHDR and CDR2 SFDVKD. CDR3 length equals 15 residues.

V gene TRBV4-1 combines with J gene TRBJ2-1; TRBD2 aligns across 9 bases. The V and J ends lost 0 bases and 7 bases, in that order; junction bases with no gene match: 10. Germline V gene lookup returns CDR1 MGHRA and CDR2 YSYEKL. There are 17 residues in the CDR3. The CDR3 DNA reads TGCGCCAGCAGCCAAGATCCCGTGATAGCGGGAGTGAATGAGCAGTTCTTC. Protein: CASSQDPVIAGVNEQFF.

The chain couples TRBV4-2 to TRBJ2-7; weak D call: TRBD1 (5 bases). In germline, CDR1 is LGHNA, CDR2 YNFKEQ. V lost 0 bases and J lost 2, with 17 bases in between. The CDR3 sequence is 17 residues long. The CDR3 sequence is CASSQDWTTAETYEQYV. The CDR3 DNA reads TGTGCCAGCAGCCAAGACTGGACGACAGCCGAGACCTACGAGCAGTACGTC.

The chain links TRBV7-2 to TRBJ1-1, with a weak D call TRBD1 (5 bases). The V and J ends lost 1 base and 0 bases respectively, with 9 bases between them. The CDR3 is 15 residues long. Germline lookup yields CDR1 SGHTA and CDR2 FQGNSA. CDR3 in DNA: TGTGCCAGCAGCTTAGGTTCAGGGATGAACACTGAAGCTTTCTTT. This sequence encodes CASSLGSGMNTEAFF.

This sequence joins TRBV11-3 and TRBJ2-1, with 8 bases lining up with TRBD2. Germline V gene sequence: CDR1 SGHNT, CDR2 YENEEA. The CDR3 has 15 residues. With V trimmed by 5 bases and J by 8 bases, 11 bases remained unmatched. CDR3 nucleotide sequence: TGTGCCAGCAGCCCGGGGGGGGTGCCTTCGCATGAGCAGTTCTTC. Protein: CASSPGGVPSHEQFF.

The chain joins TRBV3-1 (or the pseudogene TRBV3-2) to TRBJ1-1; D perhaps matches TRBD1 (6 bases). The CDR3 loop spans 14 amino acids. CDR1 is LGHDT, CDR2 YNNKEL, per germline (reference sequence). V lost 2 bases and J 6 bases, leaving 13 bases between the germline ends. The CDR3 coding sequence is TGTGCCAGCAGCCAAAGGGGGGGTACACCTGAAGCTTTCTTT. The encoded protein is CASSQRGGTPEAFF.

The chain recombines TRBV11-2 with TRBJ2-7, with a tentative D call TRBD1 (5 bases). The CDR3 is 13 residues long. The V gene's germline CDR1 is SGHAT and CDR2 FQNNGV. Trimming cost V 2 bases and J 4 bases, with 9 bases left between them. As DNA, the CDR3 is TGTGCCAGCAGCTTAAGGGGCGGATACGAGCAGTACTTC. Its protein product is CASSLRGGYEQYF.

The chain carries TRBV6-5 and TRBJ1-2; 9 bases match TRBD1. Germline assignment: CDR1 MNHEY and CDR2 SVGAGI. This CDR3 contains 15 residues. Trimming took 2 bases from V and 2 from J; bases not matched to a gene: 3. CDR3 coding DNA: TGTGCCAGCAGTTACCTCGGGACAGGGAACTATGGCTACACCTTC. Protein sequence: CASSYLGTGNYGYTF.

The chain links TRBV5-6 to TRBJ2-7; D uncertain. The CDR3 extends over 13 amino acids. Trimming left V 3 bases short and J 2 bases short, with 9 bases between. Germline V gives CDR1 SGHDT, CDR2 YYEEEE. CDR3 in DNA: TGTGCCAGCAGCTGGTTACAGCCCTACGAGCAGTACTTC. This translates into CASSWLQPYEQYF.

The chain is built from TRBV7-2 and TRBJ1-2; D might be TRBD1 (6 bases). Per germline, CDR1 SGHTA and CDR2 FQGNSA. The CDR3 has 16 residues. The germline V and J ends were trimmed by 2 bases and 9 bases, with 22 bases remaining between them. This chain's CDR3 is CASSLQTTGRQGSYTF. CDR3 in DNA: TGTGCCAGCAGCTTACAGACGACCGGACGCCAGGGGAGCTACACCTTC.

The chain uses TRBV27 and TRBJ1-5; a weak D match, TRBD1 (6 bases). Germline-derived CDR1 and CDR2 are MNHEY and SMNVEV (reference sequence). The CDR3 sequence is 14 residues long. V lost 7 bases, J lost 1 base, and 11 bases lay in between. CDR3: CASKQGWSNQPQHF. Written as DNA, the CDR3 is TGTGCCAGCAAACAGGGCTGGAGCAATCAGCCCCAGCATTTT.